The 24 T cell receptor beta chains in this list originate from one sample, sequenced in a study of T-cell reconstitution after alpha-beta-depleted transplantation in children. Preparation of the TCRbeta library was carried out with unique molecular identifiers. TCRdb reanalysed the PCR reads using MiXCR and keeps one entry per CDR3 protein. Among roughly 610,000 distinct CDR3 sequences, about 10% were seen once, and the ten largest hold about 4.3%. This sample comprised PBMCs from the stem cell graft donor, obtained from the stem cell graft. Receptors originate from a human donor who donated a stem cell graft to a child with acute myeloid leukemia.

The chain links TRBV11-3 to TRBJ2-1, with 7 bases that match TRBD2. Trimming took 3 bases from V and 7 from J; bases not matched to a gene: 3. Looked up from germline, CDR1 is SGHNT and CDR2 is YENEEA. This CDR3 comprises 13 residues. The CDR3 nucleotides are TGTGCCAGCAGCTTGGCGGGGGAGAATGAGCAGTTCTTC. This encodes CASSLAGENEQFF. The full variable domain, with the rest looked up from reference TRBV11-3 and TRBJ2-1, is EAGVVQSPRYKIIEKKQPVAFWCNPISGHNTLYWYLQNLGQGPELLIRYENEEAVDDSQLPKDRFSAERLKGVDSTLKIQPAELGDSAVYLCASSLAGENEQFFGPGTRLTVL.

This clonotype has a count of ten or more. This CDR3 reads CASSFATGPLNTEAFF. CDR3 coding DNA: TGTGCCAGCAGTTTCGCGACAGGGCCACTGAACACTGAAGCTTTCTTT. The chain uses TRBV12-3 or TRBV12-4 and TRBJ1-1; the match to TRBD1 covers 7 bases. There are 16 residues in the CDR3. J was trimmed by 0 bases and V by 3 bases; bases with no gene match: 7.

This clonotype was observed once. V gene TRBV29-1 combines with J gene TRBJ1-1; TRBD1 agrees at 7 bases. The germline CDR1 and CDR2 sequences are SQVTM and ANQGSEA. The trim removed 4 bases at V and 1 base at J, leaving 15 bases unmatched. This CDR3 is 17 amino acids long. The CDR3 is CSVGGLGGEVRNTEAFF. CDR3 DNA: TGCAGCGTTGGAGGTTTAGGGGGCGAAGTTAGGAACACTGAAGCTTTCTTT.

This clonotype was counted a few times. This chain uses TRBV20-1 with TRBJ1-5; D gene uncertain. The V gene lost 3 bases and the J gene lost 7 bases, with 13 bases spanning the gap. CDR3 length equals 13 residues. The germline V gene has CDR1 DFQATT and CDR2 SNEGSKA (reference sequence). CDR3 bases: TGCAGTGCTAGCGACGGTGGGGAACAGCCCCAGCATTTT. It yields the protein CSASDGGEQPQHF.

This clonotype was observed a few times. This chain links TRBV20-1 with TRBJ1-6, with 10 bases aligning to TRBD1. The junction had 6 bases not matched to a gene; V was cut back by 6 bases and J by 7 bases. The germline V gene has CDR1 DFQATT and CDR2 SNEGSKA (reference sequence). The CDR3 covers 14 residues. The CDR3 nucleotides read TGCAGTGCCAGACAGGGACAGGGGAATTCACCCCTCCACTTT. It yields the protein CSARQGQGNSPLHF.

Written as DNA, the CDR3 is TGTGCCAGCAGACCCTCGGGTACTAACGAGCAGTACTTC. This translates into CASRPSGTNEQYF. V and J are TRBV11-2 and TRBJ2-7, with D hard to call. V lost 6 bases and J 5 bases, leaving 14 bases between the germline ends. The CDR3 spans 13 residues. CDR1 SGHAT and CDR2 FQNNGV come from the germline V gene.

V is TRBV12-5 and J is TRBJ2-2, with D hard to call. The length of the CDR3 is 16 residues. Trimming took off 6 bases at V and 4 bases at J, with 18 bases between the two ends. Germline CDR1 reads LGHNT; CDR2 reads FRNRAP. This CDR3 reads CASGPTVTPPTGELFF. The DNA of the CDR3 is TGTGCTAGTGGCCCGACCGTTACCCCCCCCACCGGGGAGCTGTTTTTT.

This clonotype was detected a few times. This chain connects TRBV10-3 to TRBJ1-1; 9 positions agree with TRBD1. In germline, CDR1 is ENHRY, CDR2 SYGVKD. V shed 1 base and J 1 base; nucleotides not matched to a gene: 10. CDR3 length: 18 amino acids. The CDR3 here is CAISEYPGQGVGNTEAFF. In DNA, the CDR3 is TGTGCCATCAGTGAGTACCCGGGACAGGGAGTCGGGAACACTGAAGCTTTCTTT.

There are a few counts of this clonotype. The V gene is TRBV3-1, the J gene TRBJ2-2; 7 bases fit TRBD2. Germline V CDR1 and CDR2: LGHDT, YNNKEL (reference sequence). There are 16 residues in the CDR3. V lost 3 bases to trimming and J lost 6 bases; unmatched junction nucleotides: 10. The CDR3 is CASSHPGASGPGELFF. CDR3 DNA: TGTGCCAGCAGCCACCCTGGGGCTAGCGGCCCCGGGGAGCTGTTTTTT.

This clonotype was detected many times. The V and J genes are TRBV11-2 and TRBJ2-7, with D possibly matching TRBD2 (5 bases). The CDR3 extends over 13 amino acids. In germline, CDR1 is SGHAT, CDR2 FQNNGV. Trimming removed 0 bases at V and 7 bases at J, with 10 bases between. CDR3 amino acids: CASSLEVRGEQYF. As DNA, the CDR3 is TGTGCCAGCAGCTTAGAAGTTCGGGGAGAGCAGTACTTC. The complete variable domain, with remaining parts taken from reference TRBV11-2 and TRBJ2-7, reads EAGVAQSPRYKIIEKRQSVAFWCNPISGHATLYWYQQILGQGPKLLIQFQNNGVVDDSQLPKDRFSAERLKGVDSTLKIQPAKLEDSAVYLCASSLEVRGEQYFGPGTRLTVT.

The J gene is TRBJ2-3, the V gene TRBV7-2, with TRBD2 matching over 7 bases. The CDR3 has 15 amino acids. After removal of 5 bases from V and 0 bases from J, the junction contained 5 bases not matched to a gene. Per the germline V gene, CDR1 is SGHTA and CDR2 is FQGNSA. DNA of the CDR3: TGTGCCAGCAGCCGGCGGGAGCTGAGCACAGATACGCAGTATTTT. Translation gives CASSRRELSTDTQYF.

This clonotype was observed a few times. The genes are TRBV7-3 and TRBJ2-7; D might be TRBD2 (6 bases). This CDR3 region has 15 residues. Trimming removed 5 bases at V and 0 bases at J, with 14 bases between. Germline lookup yields CDR1 SGHTA and CDR2 FQGTGA. The CDR3 DNA follows: TGTGCCAGCAGCCCTGGACTACAACACTCCTACGAGCAGTACTTC. It is translated as CASSPGLQHSYEQYF.

The rearrangement links TRBV20-1 to TRBJ1-1; D may be TRBD1 (6 bases). The CDR3 extends over 16 amino acids. CDR1 and CDR2 (germline): DFQATT, SNEGSKA (reference sequence). The CDR3 sequence: CCFRGPGGGLNTEAFF. The CDR3 DNA follows: TGCTGCTTTAGGGGCCCCGGGGGGGGCTTGAACACTGAAGCTTTCTTT.

This clonotype was seen repeatedly, ten times or more. This chain links TRBV10-3 with TRBJ2-5, with D possibly TRBD1 on 6 matching bases. Per germline, CDR1 ENHRY and CDR2 SYGVKD. The length of the CDR3 is 16 residues. Trimming left V 0 bases short and J 3 bases short, with 14 bases between. The CDR3 region has the DNA TGTGCCATCAGTGAGTCGACACAGGGTGAGAAAGAGACCCAGTACTTC. It codes for CAISESTQGEKETQYF.

This clonotype has only a few counts. The gene calls are TRBV6-5 and TRBJ1-1; no reliable D call. Germline V gives CDR1 MNHEY, CDR2 SVGAGI. The CDR3 runs 13 residues. Trimming pared 2 bases from V and 11 bases from J, leaving 15 bases between. The CDR3 sequence: CASSYISSVEAFF. CDR3 DNA sequence: TGTGCCAGCAGTTACATTTCGAGCGTGGAGGCTTTCTTT.

This clonotype was seen a few times. Here the CDR3 reads CSARAGLADPLLQYF. In DNA form, the CDR3 reads TGCAGTGCTAGAGCAGGACTAGCGGACCCCCTACTGCAGTATTTT. V usage is TRBV20-1 and J usage is TRBJ2-3; 10 bases are shared with TRBD2. The CDR3 covers 15 residues. Germline V gene lookup returns CDR1 DFQATT and CDR2 SNEGSKA (reference sequence). V dropped 1 base and J dropped 11; count of bases not matched to a gene: 12.

This clonotype occurred a few times. This chain uses TRBV4-3 with TRBJ2-5, with TRBD1 matching over 7 bases. CDR1 is LGHNA, CDR2 YSLEER, per germline. The CDR3 spans 15 residues. Germline trimming cut 1 base from V and 4 bases from J; bases unmatched to any gene: 6. The CDR3 reads CASSQGTGALETQYF. CDR3 coding DNA: TGCGCCAGCAGCCAAGGGACAGGAGCTCTAGAGACCCAGTACTTC.

The rearrangement uses TRBV7-9 and TRBJ2-4; 7 bases align to TRBD1. CDR3 length: 15 residues. In germline, CDR1 is SEHNR, CDR2 FQNEAQ (reference sequence). The V gene end was trimmed by 5 bases and the J gene end by 8 bases; junction bases not matched to a gene: 12. CDR3 loop: CASSISGTAEYIQYF. The CDR3 bases are TGTGCCAGCAGCATTTCCGGGACAGCAGAGTACATTCAGTACTTC.

This clonotype has a handful of counts. V usage is TRBV5-5 and J usage is TRBJ2-3; 15 positions agree with TRBD2. Germline loops: CDR1 SGHKS, CDR2 YYEKEE (reference sequence). The ends lost 3 bases at V and 3 bases at J; junction bases unmatched: 8. The CDR3 is 18 residues long. The CDR3 loop reads CASSSGLAGGIRTDTQYF. The CDR3 bases are TGTGCCAGCAGCTCCGGACTAGCGGGAGGGATCCGTACAGATACGCAGTATTTT.

This clonotype was counted at least ten times. This rearrangement joins TRBV7-7 to TRBJ2-3, with 8 bases matching TRBD2. Germline V gene data show CDR1 as SSHAT and CDR2 as FNYEAQ (reference sequence). The CDR3 has 16 amino acids. The CDR3 nucleotides read TGTGCTAGCTCCCGAGGGCTAGCGGGCGTCACAGATACGCAGTATTTT. Protein: CASSRGLAGVTDTQYF.

The chain combines TRBV6-2 or TRBV6-3 with TRBJ1-2; D is uncertain. CDR1 is MNHEY and CDR2 is SVGEGT in the germline V gene. Trimming removed 1 base from V and 8 bases from J, with 14 bases in between. The CDR3 has 14 residues. For the CDR3, the DNA is TGTGCCAGCAGTTACTTAGGGAAGCTGGGCGGCTACACCTTC. Protein product: CASSYLGKLGGYTF.

This clonotype was seen repeatedly, ten times or more. The chain has TRBV4-1 and TRBJ1-2; no reliable D call. V shed 0 bases and J shed 6 bases, with 14 bases lying between them. The CDR3 sequence is 15 residues long. Per the germline V gene, CDR1 is MGHRA and CDR2 is YSYEKL. The CDR3 coding sequence is TGCGCCAGCAGCCAAGATACACTTCGGGGTAATGGCTACACCTTC. It specifies CASSQDTLRGNGYTF.

This clonotype ranks as medium-sized. J is TRBJ2-2 and V is TRBV12-3 or TRBV12-4, with TRBD1 matching over 7 bases. J was trimmed by 2 bases and V by 6 bases; bases with no gene match: 6. This CDR3 is built from 15 residues. The CDR3 DNA sequence: TGTGCCAGCAGCCCCGGGACAGACAACACCGGGGAGCTGTTTTTT. Translating gives CASSPGTDNTGELFF.

V and J are TRBV29-1 and TRBJ1-5; D may be TRBD1 (5 bases). With 5 bases removed from V and 5 bases from J, the gap between germline ends came to 16 bases. The CDR3 is made up of 14 amino acids. CDR1 SQVTM and CDR2 ANQGSEA come from the germline V gene. CDR3 sequence reads: CSVLWGGPDQPQHF. DNA of the CDR3: TGCAGCGTTCTGTGGGGGGGACCTGATCAGCCCCAGCATTTT.